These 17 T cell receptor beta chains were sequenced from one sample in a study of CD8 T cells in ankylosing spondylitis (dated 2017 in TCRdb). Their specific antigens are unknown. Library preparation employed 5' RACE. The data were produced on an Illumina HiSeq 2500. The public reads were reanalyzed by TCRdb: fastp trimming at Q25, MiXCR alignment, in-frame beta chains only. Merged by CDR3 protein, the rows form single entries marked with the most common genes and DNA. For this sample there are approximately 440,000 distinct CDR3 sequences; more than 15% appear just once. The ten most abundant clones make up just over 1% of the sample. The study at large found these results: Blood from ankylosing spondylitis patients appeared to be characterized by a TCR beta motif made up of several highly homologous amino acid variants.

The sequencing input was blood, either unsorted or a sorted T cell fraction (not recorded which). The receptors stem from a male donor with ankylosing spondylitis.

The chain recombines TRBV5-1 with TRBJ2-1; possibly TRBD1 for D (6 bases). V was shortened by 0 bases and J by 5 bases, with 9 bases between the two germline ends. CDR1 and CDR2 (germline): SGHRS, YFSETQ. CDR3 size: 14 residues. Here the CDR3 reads CASSLGQVDNEQFF. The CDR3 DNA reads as TGCGCCAGCAGCTTGGGACAGGTCGACAATGAGCAGTTCTTC.

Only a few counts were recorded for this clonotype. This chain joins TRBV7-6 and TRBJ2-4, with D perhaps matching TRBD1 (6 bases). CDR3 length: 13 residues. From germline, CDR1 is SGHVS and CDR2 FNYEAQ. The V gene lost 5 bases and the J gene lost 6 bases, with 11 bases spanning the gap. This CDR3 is CASSPLQGNIQYF. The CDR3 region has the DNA TGTGCCAGCAGCCCCCTACAGGGAAACATTCAGTACTTC.

In DNA form, the CDR3 reads TGTGCCAGCATTCCCGCGGTGGGGAATGAGCAGTTCTTC. It translates to CASIPAVGNEQFF. The chain uses TRBV6-1 and TRBJ2-1, with D unclear. The CDR3 has 13 amino acids. Germline V CDR1 and CDR2: MNHNS, SASEGT. V gave up 7 bases and J gave up 7 bases, with 14 bases separating them.

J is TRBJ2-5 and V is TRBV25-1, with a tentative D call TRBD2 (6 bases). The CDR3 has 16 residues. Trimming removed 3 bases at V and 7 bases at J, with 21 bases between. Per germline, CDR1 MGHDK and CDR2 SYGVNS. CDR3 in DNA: TGTGCCAGCAGTGATTGGGGGACTTTCTCCGTCGGGACCCAGTACTTC. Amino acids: CASSDWGTFSVGTQYF.

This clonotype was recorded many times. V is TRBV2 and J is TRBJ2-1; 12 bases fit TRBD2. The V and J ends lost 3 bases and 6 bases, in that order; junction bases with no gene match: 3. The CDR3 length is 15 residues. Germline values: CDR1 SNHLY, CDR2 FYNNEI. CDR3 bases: TGTGCCAGCAGTGAGTCTAGCGGGGGGGCCAATGAGCAGTTCTTC. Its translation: CASSESSGGANEQFF.

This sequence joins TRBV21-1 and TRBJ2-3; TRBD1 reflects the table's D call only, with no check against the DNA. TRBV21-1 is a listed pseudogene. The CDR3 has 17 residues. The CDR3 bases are TGTGCCAGCAGCACACGGCGCGAGACGGTGAGCACAGATACGCAGTATTTT. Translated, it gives CASSTRRETVSTDTQYF.

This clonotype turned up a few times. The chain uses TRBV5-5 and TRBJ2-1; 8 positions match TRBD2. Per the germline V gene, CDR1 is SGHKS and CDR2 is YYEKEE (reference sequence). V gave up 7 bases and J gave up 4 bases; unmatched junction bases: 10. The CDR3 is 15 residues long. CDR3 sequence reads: CASAGVAGKYNEQFF. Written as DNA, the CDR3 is TGTGCCAGCGCGGGCGTAGCGGGGAAATACAATGAGCAGTTCTTC.

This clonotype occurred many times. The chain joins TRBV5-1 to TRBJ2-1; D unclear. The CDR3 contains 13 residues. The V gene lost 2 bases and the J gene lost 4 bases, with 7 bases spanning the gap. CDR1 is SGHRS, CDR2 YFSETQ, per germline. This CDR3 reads CASSLTEYNEQFF. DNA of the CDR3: TGCGCCAGCAGCTTAACGGAGTACAATGAGCAGTTCTTC.

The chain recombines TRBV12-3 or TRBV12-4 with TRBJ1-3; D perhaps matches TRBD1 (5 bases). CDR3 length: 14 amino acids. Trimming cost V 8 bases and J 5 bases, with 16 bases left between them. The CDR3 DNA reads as TGTGCCAGCGGGGGATCAAAATTCAGAAACACCATATATTTT. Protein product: CASGGSKFRNTIYF.

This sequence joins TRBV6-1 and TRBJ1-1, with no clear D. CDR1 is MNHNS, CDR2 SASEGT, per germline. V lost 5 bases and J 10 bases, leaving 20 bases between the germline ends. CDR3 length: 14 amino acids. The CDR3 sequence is CASSLQTGPHGAFF. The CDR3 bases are TGTGCCAGCAGTCTCCAAACCGGACCGCACGGAGCTTTCTTT.

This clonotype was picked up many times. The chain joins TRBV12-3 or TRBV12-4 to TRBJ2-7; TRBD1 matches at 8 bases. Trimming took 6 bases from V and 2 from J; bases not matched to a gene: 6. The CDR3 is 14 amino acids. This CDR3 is CASRHGQGAYEQYF. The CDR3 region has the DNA TGTGCCAGCAGACATGGACAGGGAGCCTACGAGCAGTACTTC.

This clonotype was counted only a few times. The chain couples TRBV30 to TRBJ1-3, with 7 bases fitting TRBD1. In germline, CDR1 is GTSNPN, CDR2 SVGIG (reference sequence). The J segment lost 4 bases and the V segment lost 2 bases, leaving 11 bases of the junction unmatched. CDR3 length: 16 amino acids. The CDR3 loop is CAWSTPSTGKGNTIYF. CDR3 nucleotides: TGTGCCTGGAGTACCCCATCGACAGGGAAGGGAAACACCATATATTTT.

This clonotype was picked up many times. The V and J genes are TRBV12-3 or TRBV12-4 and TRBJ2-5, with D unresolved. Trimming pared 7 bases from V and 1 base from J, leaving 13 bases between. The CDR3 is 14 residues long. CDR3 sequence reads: CASNPGRLQETQYF. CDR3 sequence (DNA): TGTGCCAGCAATCCCGGTAGGCTCCAAGAGACCCAGTACTTC.

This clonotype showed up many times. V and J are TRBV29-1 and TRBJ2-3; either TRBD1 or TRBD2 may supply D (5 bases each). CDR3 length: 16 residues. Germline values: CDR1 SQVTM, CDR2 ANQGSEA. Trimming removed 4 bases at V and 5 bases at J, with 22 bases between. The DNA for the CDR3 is TGCAGCGTTGCGGGGCCCCATAGGAGGCCCCAAGATACGCAGTATTTT. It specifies CSVAGPHRRPQDTQYF.

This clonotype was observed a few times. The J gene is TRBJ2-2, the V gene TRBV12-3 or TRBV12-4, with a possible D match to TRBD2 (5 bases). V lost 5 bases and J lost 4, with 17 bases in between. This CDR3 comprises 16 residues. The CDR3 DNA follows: TGTGCCAGCAGTCCCCGCGGGCAGACGGGCACCGGGGAGCTGTTTTTT. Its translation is CASSPRGQTGTGELFF.

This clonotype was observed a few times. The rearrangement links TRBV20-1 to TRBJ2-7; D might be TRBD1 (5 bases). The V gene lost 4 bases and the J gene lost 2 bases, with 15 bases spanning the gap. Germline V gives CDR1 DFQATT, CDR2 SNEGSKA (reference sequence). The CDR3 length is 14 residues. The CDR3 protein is CSAIRTDITYEQYF. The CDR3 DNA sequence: TGCAGTGCTATTCGGACGGACATCACCTACGAGCAGTACTTC.

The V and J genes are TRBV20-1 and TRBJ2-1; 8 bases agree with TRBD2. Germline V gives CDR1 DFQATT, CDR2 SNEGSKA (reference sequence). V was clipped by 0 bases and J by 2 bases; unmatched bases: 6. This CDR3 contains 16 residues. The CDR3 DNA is TGCAGTGCTAGAGATTGGGCGGGGGGTGCCTACAATGAGCAGTTCTTC. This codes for CSARDWAGGAYNEQFF.